This T cell receptor (beta chain) stems from a study of post-analysis software for immune sequencing data. The study's findings and limits: Five TRBV segments (TRBV5-6, TRBV5-1 and TRBV20-1 among them) occurred more frequently in patients than in controls.

This CDR3 region has 15 residues. The germline gives CDR1 MNHEY, CDR2 SVGAGI. V shed 5 bases and J 0 bases; nucleotides not matched to a gene: 3. Unique molecular identifiers were built into the TCR beta cDNA libraries. TCRdb redid the calling of the PCR reads with MiXCR, one entry per CDR3 protein. Of hundreds of thousands of distinct CDR3 sequences in the sample, roughly 50% were seen once. Comments on this clonotype: Its antigen remains unidentified.

The rearrangement links TRBV6-5 to TRBJ1-1; TRBD1 matches at 10 bases. The clonotype was recovered from a girl aged 10-17 years with multiple sclerosis. The sequenced material came from blood. Written as DNA, the CDR3 is TGTGCCAGCAGTGGGACAGGGGACCTGAACACTGAAGCTTTCTTT. Amino acid sequence: CASSGTGDLNTEAFF.